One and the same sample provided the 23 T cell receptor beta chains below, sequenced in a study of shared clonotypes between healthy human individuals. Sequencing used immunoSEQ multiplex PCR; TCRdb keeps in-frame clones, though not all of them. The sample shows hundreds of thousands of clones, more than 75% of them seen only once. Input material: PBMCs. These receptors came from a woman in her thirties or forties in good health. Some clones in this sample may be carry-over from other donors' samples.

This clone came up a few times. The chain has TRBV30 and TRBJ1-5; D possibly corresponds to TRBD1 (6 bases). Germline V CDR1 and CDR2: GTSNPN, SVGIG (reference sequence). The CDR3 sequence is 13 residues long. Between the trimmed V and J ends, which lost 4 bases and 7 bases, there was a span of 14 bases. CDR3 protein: CAWTGTRGQPQHF. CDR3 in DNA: TGTGCCTGGACCGGGACACGGGGACAGCCCCAGCATTTT. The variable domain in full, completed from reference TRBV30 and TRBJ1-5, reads SQTIHQWPATLVQPVGSPLSLECTVEGTSNPNLYWYRQAAGRGLQLLFYSVGIGQISSEVPQNLSASRPQDRQFILSSKKLLLSDSGFYLCAWTGTRGQPQHFGDGTRLSIL.

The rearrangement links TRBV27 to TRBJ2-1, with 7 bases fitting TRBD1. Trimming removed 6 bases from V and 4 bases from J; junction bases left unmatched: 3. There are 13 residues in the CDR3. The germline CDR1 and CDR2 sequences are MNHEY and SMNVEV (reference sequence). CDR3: CASSWDRYNEQFF. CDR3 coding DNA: TGTGCCAGCAGCTGGGACAGATACAATGAGCAGTTCTTC.

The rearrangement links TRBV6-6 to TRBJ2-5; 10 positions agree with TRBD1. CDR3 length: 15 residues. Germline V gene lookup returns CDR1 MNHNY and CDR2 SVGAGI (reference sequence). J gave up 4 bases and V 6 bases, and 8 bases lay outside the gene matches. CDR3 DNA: TGTGCCAGCAGCCCCGACAGGGGGCGTGGAGAGACCCAGTACTTC. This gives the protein CASSPDRGRGETQYF.

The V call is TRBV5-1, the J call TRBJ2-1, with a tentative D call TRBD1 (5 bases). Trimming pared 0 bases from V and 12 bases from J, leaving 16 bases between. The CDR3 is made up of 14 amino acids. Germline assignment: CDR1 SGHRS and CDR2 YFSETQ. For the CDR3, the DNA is TGCGCCAGCAGCTTGGCCGACAGTTCGGTTGGGCAGTTCTTC. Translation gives CASSLADSSVGQFF.

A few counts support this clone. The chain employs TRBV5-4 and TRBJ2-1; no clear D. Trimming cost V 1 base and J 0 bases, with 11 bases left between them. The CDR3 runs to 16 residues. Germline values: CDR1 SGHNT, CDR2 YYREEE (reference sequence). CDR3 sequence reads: CASSLRASSSYNEQFF. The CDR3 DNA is TGTGCCAGCAGCTTGCGGGCAAGCAGCTCCTACAATGAGCAGTTCTTC.

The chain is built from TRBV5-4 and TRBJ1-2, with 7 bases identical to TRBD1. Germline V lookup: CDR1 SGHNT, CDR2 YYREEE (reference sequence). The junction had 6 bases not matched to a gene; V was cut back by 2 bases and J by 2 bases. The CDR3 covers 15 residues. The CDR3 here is CASSFGAGGNYGYTF. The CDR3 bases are TGTGCCAGCAGCTTCGGGGCAGGGGGAAACTATGGCTACACCTTC.

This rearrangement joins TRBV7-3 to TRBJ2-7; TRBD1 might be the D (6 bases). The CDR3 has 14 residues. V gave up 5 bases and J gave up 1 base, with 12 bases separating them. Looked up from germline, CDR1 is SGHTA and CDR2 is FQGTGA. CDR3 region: CASSRDRYSYEQYF. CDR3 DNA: TGTGCCAGCAGCAGAGACAGGTATTCCTACGAGCAGTACTTC.

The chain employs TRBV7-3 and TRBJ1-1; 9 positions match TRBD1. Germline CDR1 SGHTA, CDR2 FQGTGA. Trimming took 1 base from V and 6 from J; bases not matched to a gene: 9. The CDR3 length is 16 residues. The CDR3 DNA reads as TGTGCCAGCAGCTTAAATCCACAGGGGGCGGGCGCTGAAGCTTTCTTT. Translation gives CASSLNPQGAGAEAFF.

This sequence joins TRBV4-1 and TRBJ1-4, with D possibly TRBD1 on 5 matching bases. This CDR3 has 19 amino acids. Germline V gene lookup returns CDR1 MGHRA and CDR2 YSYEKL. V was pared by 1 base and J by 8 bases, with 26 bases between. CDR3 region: CASSQVSSGPPSLREKLFF. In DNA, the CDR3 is TGCGCCAGCAGCCAAGTGTCGTCGGGACCTCCGAGCCTCAGGGAAAAACTGTTTTTT.

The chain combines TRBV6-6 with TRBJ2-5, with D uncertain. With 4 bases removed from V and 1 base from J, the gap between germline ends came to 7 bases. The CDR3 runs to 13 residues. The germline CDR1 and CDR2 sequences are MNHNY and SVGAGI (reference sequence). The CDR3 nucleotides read TGTGCCAGCAGTTTCGACATCCAAGAGACCCAGTACTTC. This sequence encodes CASSFDIQETQYF.

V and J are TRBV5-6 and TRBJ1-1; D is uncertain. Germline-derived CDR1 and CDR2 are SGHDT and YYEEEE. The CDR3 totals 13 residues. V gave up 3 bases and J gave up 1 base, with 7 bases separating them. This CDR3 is CASSWVENTEAFF. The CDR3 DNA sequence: TGTGCCAGCAGCTGGGTCGAGAACACTGAAGCTTTCTTT.

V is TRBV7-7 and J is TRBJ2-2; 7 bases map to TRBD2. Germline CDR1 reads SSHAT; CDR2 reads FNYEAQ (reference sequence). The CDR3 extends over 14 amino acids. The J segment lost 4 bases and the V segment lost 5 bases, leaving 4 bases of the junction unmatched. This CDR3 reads CASSQRTSTGELFF. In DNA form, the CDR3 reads TGTGCCAGCAGCCAACGGACTAGCACCGGGGAGCTGTTTTTT.

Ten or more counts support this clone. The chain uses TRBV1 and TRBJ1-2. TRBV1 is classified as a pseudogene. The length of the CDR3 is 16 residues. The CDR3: CTSSQDRAASNYGYTF. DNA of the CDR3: TGCACCAGCAGCCAAGATAGGGCAGCTTCTAACTATGGCTACACCTTC.

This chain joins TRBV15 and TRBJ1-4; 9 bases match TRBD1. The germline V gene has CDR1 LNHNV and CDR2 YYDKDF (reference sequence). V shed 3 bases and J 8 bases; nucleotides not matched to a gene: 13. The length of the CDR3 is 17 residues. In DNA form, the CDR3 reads TGTGCCACCAGCAGCAAACAGGGGGCCGTCTCGCAGGAAAAACTGTTTTTT. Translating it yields CATSSKQGAVSQEKLFF.

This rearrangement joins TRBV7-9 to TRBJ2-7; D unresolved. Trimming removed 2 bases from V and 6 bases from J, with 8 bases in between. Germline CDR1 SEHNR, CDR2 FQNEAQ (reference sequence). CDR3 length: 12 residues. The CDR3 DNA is TGTGCCAGCAGCTTAAATCTGGGCGAGCAGTACTTC. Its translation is CASSLNLGEQYF.

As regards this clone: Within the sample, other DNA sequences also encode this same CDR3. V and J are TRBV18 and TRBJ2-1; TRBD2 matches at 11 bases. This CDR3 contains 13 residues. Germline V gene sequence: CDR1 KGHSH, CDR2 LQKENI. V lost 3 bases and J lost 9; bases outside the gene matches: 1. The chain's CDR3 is CASSPGTSGEQFF. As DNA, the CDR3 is TGTGCCAGCTCACCGGGGACTAGCGGTGAGCAGTTCTTC.

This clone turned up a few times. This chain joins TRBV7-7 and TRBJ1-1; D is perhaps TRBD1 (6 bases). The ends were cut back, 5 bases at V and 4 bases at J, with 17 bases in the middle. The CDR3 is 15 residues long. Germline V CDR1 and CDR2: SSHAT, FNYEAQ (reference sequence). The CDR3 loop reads CASSPLTGGITEAFF. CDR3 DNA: TGTGCCAGCAGCCCCTTAACGGGGGGCATCACTGAAGCTTTCTTT.

The CDR3 sequence: CASRASGTANTEAFF. The CDR3 DNA follows: TGTGCCAGCAGGGCCTCCGGGACAGCGAACACTGAAGCTTTCTTT. J is TRBJ1-1 and V is TRBV28; 7 bases match TRBD1. Germline CDR1 MDHEN, CDR2 SYDVKM. V dropped 6 bases and J dropped 1; count of bases not matched to a gene: 8. The length of the CDR3 is 15 residues.

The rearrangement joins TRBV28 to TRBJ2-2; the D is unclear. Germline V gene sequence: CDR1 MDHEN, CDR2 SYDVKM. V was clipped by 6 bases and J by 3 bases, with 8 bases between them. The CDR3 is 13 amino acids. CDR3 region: CASSYEYTGELFF. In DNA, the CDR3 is TGTGCCAGCAGCTATGAATACACCGGGGAGCTGTTTTTT.

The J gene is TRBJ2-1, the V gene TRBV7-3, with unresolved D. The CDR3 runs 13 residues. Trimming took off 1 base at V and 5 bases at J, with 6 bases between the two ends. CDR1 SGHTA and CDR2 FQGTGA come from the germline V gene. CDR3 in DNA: TGTGCCAGCAGCTTAATGTTCGACAATGAGCAGTTCTTC. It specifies CASSLMFDNEQFF. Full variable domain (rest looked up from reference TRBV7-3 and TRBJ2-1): GAGVSQTPSNKVTEKGKYVELRCDPISGHTALYWYRQSLGQGPEFLIYFQGTGAADDSGLPNDRFFAVRPEGSVSTLKIQRTERGDSAVYLCASSLMFDNEQFFGPGTRLTVL.

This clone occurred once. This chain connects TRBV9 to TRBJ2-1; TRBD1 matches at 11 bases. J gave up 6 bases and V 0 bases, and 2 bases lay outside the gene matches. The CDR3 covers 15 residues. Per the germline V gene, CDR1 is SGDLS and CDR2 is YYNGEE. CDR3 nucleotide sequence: TGTGCCAGCAGCGTAGTGGGACAGGGGGGCAATGAGCAGTTCTTC. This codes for CASSVVGQGGNEQFF.

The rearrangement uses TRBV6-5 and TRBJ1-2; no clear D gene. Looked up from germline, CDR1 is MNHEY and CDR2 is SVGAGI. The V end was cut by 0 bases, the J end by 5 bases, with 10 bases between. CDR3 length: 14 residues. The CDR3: CASSYSRAAYGYTF. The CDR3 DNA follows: TGTGCCAGCAGTTACTCTAGGGCGGCTTATGGCTACACCTTC.

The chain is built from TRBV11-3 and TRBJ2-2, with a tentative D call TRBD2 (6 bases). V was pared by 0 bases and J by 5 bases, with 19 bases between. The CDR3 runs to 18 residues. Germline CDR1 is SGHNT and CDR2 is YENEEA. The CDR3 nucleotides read TGTGCCAGCAGCTTAGATCCCGCGTGGGAGGAGACGACCGGGGAGCTGTTTTTT. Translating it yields CASSLDPAWEETTGELFF.